The 21 T cell receptor beta chains below all came from one sample that was sequenced in a study of T cells in Graves' hyperthyroidism and ophthalmopathy. TCR beta CDR3 regions were amplified from RNA. Researchers ran a first-round RT-PCR on the TCR CDR3 using the HTBI primer set. MiXCR, applied by TCRdb to the multiplex PCR reads, yields one record per CDR3 protein. The sample carries more than 500,000 distinct CDR3 sequences, about 14% recorded once. Sample: blood. The receptor set was obtained from a woman aged 40 to 50 with Graves' hyperthyroidism.

V gene TRBV9 combines with J gene TRBJ2-2, with 8 bases fitting TRBD2. CDR3 length: 16 residues. Germline trimming cut 2 bases from V and 5 bases from J; bases unmatched to any gene: 8. Germline V gene data show CDR1 as SGDLS and CDR2 as YYNGEE. As DNA, the CDR3 is TGTGCCAGCAGCGTCACGGCCGCGGGAGGTACCGGGGAGCTGTTTTTT. Translated: CASSVTAAGGTGELFF.

This sequence joins TRBV6-1 and TRBJ2-5; D may be TRBD2 (6 bases). The CDR3 loop spans 15 amino acids. Germline assignment: CDR1 MNHNS and CDR2 SASEGT. Trimming shortened V by 3 bases and J by 0 bases, and 11 bases separated the two germline ends. The CDR3 coding sequence is TGTGCCAGCAGTGATTACGGGGGATACCAAGAGACCCAGTACTTC. This codes for CASSDYGGYQETQYF.

This chain uses TRBV5-1 with TRBJ2-1, with TRBD1 identical over 12 bases. The junction had 6 bases not matched to a gene; V was cut back by 4 bases and J by 7 bases. CDR1 SGHRS and CDR2 YFSETQ come from the germline V gene. This CDR3 has 15 residues. As DNA, the CDR3 is TGCGCCAGCAGCCCCCTGGGACAGGGGGCAAATGAGCAGTTCTTC. Translated, it gives CASSPLGQGANEQFF.

This clonotype has a count of ten or more. The rearrangement uses TRBV2 and TRBJ2-2, with TRBD1 as a possible D gene (6 bases). V dropped 7 bases and J dropped 1 base, with 13 bases sitting between them. The CDR3 covers 15 residues. Germline V gene sequence: CDR1 SNHLY, CDR2 FYNNEI. This CDR3 is CASNPQGMNTGELFF. CDR3 DNA: TGTGCCAGCAATCCACAGGGAATGAACACCGGGGAGCTGTTTTTT.

This clonotype has a count of ten or more. The V call is TRBV24-1, the J call TRBJ1-5, with D uncertain. Germline V gene sequence: CDR1 KGHDR, CDR2 SFDVKD. This CDR3 comprises 14 residues. V lost 5 bases, J lost 5 bases, and 12 bases lay in between. This chain's CDR3 is CATSGPNADQPQHF. In nucleotides, the CDR3 is TGTGCCACCAGTGGCCCGAATGCCGATCAGCCCCAGCATTTT.

As DNA, the CDR3 is TGCAGCGCTAGGGCAGCGGAAACTGAAGCTTTCTTT. Translated: CSARAAETEAFF. The chain links TRBV29-1 to TRBJ1-1; D not resolved. CDR3 size: 12 residues. Looked up from germline, CDR1 is SQVTM and CDR2 is ANQGSEA. V was pared by 7 bases and J by 5 bases, with 14 bases between.

The sample holds many counts of this clonotype. The V call is TRBV27, the J call TRBJ1-4, with 10 bases aligning to TRBD1. Germline V gives CDR1 MNHEY, CDR2 SMNVEV (reference sequence). This CDR3 is built from 14 residues. Trimming removed 6 bases from V and 7 bases from J; junction bases left unmatched: 5. This CDR3 reads CASSRTGGSEKLFF. The CDR3 DNA reads as TGTGCCAGCAGCCGGACAGGGGGTAGTGAAAAACTGTTTTTT.

This clonotype was counted many times. V is TRBV28 and J is TRBJ2-7, with D possibly being TRBD1 (6 bases). The CDR3 spans 14 residues. Germline CDR1 reads MDHEN; CDR2 reads SYDVKM. V dropped 4 bases and J dropped 3 bases, with 13 bases sitting between them. The CDR3 reads CASSYPTGFYEQYF. The DNA for the CDR3 is TGTGCCAGCAGTTACCCGACAGGTTTCTACGAGCAGTACTTC.

This clonotype was detected a few times. This sequence joins TRBV27 and TRBJ1-5; no definite D call. Per germline, CDR1 MNHEY and CDR2 SMNVEV (reference sequence). The CDR3 loop spans 16 amino acids. V was trimmed by 7 bases and J by 6 bases, leaving 22 bases between them. In nucleotides, the CDR3 is TGTGCCAGCAACCCCCTTTGGGTAGGAGCGGGTCAGCCCCAGCATTTT. It codes for CASNPLWVGAGQPQHF.

As to this clonotype: The missing conserved phenylalanine or tryptophan at the end of this CDR3 makes a read error likely. The rearrangement links TRBV20-1 to TRBJ2-7; no reliable D call. The V end lost 0 bases, the J end lost 4 bases, and 7 bases lay between the germline ends. Germline V gene data show CDR1 as DFQATT and CDR2 as SNEGSKA (reference sequence). The CDR3 loop spans 12 amino acids. The CDR3 protein is CSARDTRYEQYL. The CDR3 DNA sequence: TGCAGTGCTAGAGATACGAGATACGAGCAGTACTTA.

This clonotype was recorded a few times. The conserved final phenylalanine or tryptophan is absent from the CDR3, which likely points to a read error. The chain uses TRBV7-8 and TRBJ1-2; D possibly corresponds to TRBD1 (6 bases). The CDR3 totals 13 residues. Deletions cut 5 bases from V and 4 bases from J, with 11 bases between. Germline V gene sequence: CDR1 SGHVS, CDR2 FQNEAQ. The CDR3 protein is CASSLQGVYGYTL. The CDR3 coding sequence is TGTGCCAGCAGCCTACAGGGAGTCTATGGCTACACCCTC.

In regard to this clonotype: A much larger clone is a single base away; this may be a read error. This CDR3 fails to terminate in the conserved phenylalanine or tryptophan, so it likely reflects a read error. This chain uses TRBV5-1 with TRBJ2-1, with 8 positions matching TRBD2. This CDR3 is built from 15 residues. Germline V gives CDR1 SGHRS, CDR2 YFSETQ. Losses at the gene ends were 3 bases for V and 6 bases for J; bases not matched to a gene: 8. CDR3 sequence reads: CASSSGTSLGNEQFL. In DNA form, the CDR3 reads TGCGCCAGCAGCTCCGGGACTAGTCTCGGCAATGAGCAGTTCCTC.

V and J are TRBV5-1 and TRBJ2-5; D is unresolved. CDR1 and CDR2 from the germline V gene are SGHRS and YFSETQ. This CDR3 comprises 13 residues. Trimming took 5 bases from V and 2 from J, leaving 10 bases between them. Here the CDR3 reads CASRIEIQETQYF. The DNA for the CDR3 is TGCGCCAGCAGGATAGAGATACAAGAGACCCAGTACTTC.

V gene TRBV11-2 combines with J gene TRBJ2-3; 10 bases line up with TRBD2. The CDR3 spans 15 residues. With 5 bases clipped from V and 6 bases from J, the junction kept 8 bases outside the gene matches. CDR1 and CDR2 from the germline V gene are SGHAT and FQNNGV. The CDR3 region has the DNA TGTGCCAGCAGCAATGGACTAGCGGAAGAGGATACGCAGTATTTT. This translates into CASSNGLAEEDTQYF.

This clonotype was seen more than once but under ten times. CDR3 DNA: TGCAGCGCTCGCCCGGAGTCCAATGAGCAGTTCTTC. Translation: CSARPESNEQFF. The V and J genes are TRBV29-1 and TRBJ2-1, with no clear D. The CDR3 contains 12 residues. V dropped 7 bases and J dropped 6 bases, with 13 bases sitting between them. Germline CDR1 and CDR2: SQVTM and ANQGSEA.

This clonotype was counted many times. The chain carries TRBV28 and TRBJ2-5; 9 nucleotides agree with TRBD2. CDR3 length equals 17 residues. Germline V gene sequence: CDR1 MDHEN, CDR2 SYDVKM. The J segment lost 7 bases and the V segment lost 7 bases, leaving 19 bases of the junction unmatched. This chain's CDR3 is CASTLAGERPEGGTQYF. The CDR3, as DNA: TGTGCCAGCACCTTAGCGGGAGAGCGCCCGGAGGGGGGGACCCAGTACTTC.

This clonotype has at least ten counts. The chain links TRBV9 to TRBJ2-5, with 12 bases lining up with TRBD2. The V and J ends lost 0 bases and 2 bases, in that order; junction bases with no gene match: 5. Germline V CDR1 and CDR2: SGDLS, YYNGEE. This CDR3 spans 17 amino acids. CDR3 in DNA: TGTGCCAGCAGCGTAGCTACTCTAGCGGGAGGGCAAGAGACCCAGTACTTC. This gives the protein CASSVATLAGGQETQYF.

This clonotype was observed at least ten times. The chain joins TRBV6-1 to TRBJ1-2; D unclear. V lost 6 bases to trimming and J lost 7 bases, with 18 bases between them. In germline, CDR1 is MNHNS, CDR2 SASEGT. This CDR3 comprises 14 residues. This CDR3 reads CASRVGPPSSGYTF. CDR3 nucleotide sequence: TGTGCCAGCAGGGTCGGACCGCCATCGAGTGGCTACACCTTC.

This clonotype was counted a few times. CDR3 sequence (DNA): TGTGCCAGTAGTATAGAGGGGCCTAGCGGGACCTCCTCCTACGAGCAGTACTTC. Its translation is CASSIEGPSGTSSYEQYF. The chain recombines TRBV19 with TRBJ2-7, with TRBD2 identical over 9 bases. After removal of 0 bases from V and 0 bases from J, the junction contained 9 bases not matched to a gene. Germline V lookup: CDR1 LNHDA, CDR2 SQIVND (reference sequence). This CDR3 region has 18 residues.

In this sample, this clonotype turned up many times. V gene TRBV15 combines with J gene TRBJ2-5, with D possibly being TRBD1 or TRBD2 (5 bases each). Between the trimmed V and J ends, which lost 5 bases and 10 bases, there was a span of 23 bases. The CDR3 consists of 15 residues. Per germline, CDR1 LNHNV and CDR2 YYDKDF (reference sequence). CDR3 region: CATSVDSGPMRGQYF. CDR3 bases: TGTGCCACCAGCGTTGACTCGGGCCCCATGAGGGGCCAGTACTTC.

This clonotype was seen at least ten times. CDR3 in DNA: TGTGCCAGCAGCCCCGGACAGGCCGATCCCTACGAGCAGTACTTC. Translating it yields CASSPGQADPYEQYF. This chain links TRBV28 with TRBJ2-7; the match to TRBD1 covers 7 bases. This CDR3 contains 15 residues. After removal of 6 bases from V and 2 bases from J, the junction contained 10 bases not matched to a gene. Germline loops: CDR1 MDHEN, CDR2 SYDVKM. The full variable domain, completed using reference TRBV28 and TRBJ2-7, is DVKVTQSSRYLVKRTGEKVFLECVQDMDHENMFWYRQDPGLGLRLIYFSYDVKMKEKGDIPEGYSVSREKKERFSLILESASTNQTSMYLCASSPGQADPYEQYFGPGTRLTVT.